Sequencing of this TCR beta chain was carried out in a study of Ad26.COV2.S vaccination and SARS-CoV-2 variants. V trimming: 4 bases; J trimming: 3 bases; junction bases outside the gene matches: 6. This CDR3 comprises 14 residues. The germline gives CDR1 SGHDT, CDR2 YYEEEE. Here immunoSEQ multiplex PCR was the method, and the copy in TCRdb shows in-frame clones only, minus some. The table lists hundreds of thousands of clones, 89% of them singletons. Documented treatment: around 19 received Ad26.COV2.S at low or high dose, single or two shots; a few received placebo; per-sample allocation not given. The samples date from day 63 after the first vaccine or placebo injection.

The sample consisted of peripheral blood, taken in a trial of Ad26.COV2.S vaccine versus placebo. This clonotype was obtained from a person between 18 and 65 years old who received the Ad26.COV2.S COVID-19 vaccine or a placebo. This chain links TRBV5-6 with TRBJ2-7, with TRBD1 matching over 8 bases. DNA for the CDR3: TGTGCCAGCAGCATGCCGGGACAGGTCTACGAGCAGTACTTC. It translates to CASSMPGQVYEQYF.